This section outlines one T cell receptor beta chain sequence together with its context. It lacks a known antigen. No clone much larger than this one lies a single base away; base qualities are absent. Trimming removed 5 bases from V and 8 bases from J, leaving 21 bases between the germline ends. The germline V gene (reference sequence) sets CDR1 to LNHNV and CDR2 to YYDKDF. The CDR3, cysteine through phenylalanine, is 16 amino acids long. Left in the record is the CDR3 DNA by itself, 48 bases read in frame from the first base. The sample is drawn from a study of cytomegalovirus exposure and HLA in healthy donors listed by TCRdb under 2017. Study-wide context: In an earlier analysis of 587 of the donors, around 300 Gb of sequence data and some 120 million unique TCR beta sequences from 150 million to 200 million T cells were reported. High-throughput TCR immunosequencing, statistical association of individual TCRs with disease status, and machine learning were combined to predict cytomegalovirus infection status. Donor age, sex, ethnicity and CMV serostatus were compiled alongside the repertoire data. An early release that covered about 600 HLA-typed donors contained approximately 300 gigabases of sequencing data and tens of millions of unique TCR sequences. A later analysis re-examined previously published TCR beta repertoires from 500 to 700 donors and added high-resolution HLA genotyping to investigate patterns of TCR occurrence. An earlier analysis of around 540 of the donors applied high-throughput TCR beta sequencing to assess whether each TCR beta V gene segment acted as functional or pseudogenic. A later genetic analysis used genome-wide SNP genotypes for about 60% of the 666 donors, treating that subset as a discovery cohort. The study aimed to test whether cataloging public T cell receptors could reveal signatures of past pathogen exposure. Among 398 genotyped donors of the cohort, an average of approximately 200,000 unique TCR beta nucleotide sequences was sequenced per donor, of which about 19% were non-productive. Rather than using new phenotypic data, the later analysis identified candidate immune exposures from TCR beta sequences and from how often those sequences occurred across donors. Every discovery cohort repertoire had been produced on one sequencing platform. Typing coverage differed by locus: A, B, C, DRB1 and DQB1 were typed in roughly 629-640 donors, DQA1 in approximately 520, DPA1 in approximately 600, and DPB1 in 400 to 490. HLA typing included class I and class II loci at four-digit resolution. Using immunosequencing, the study profiled T cell repertoires from 666 subjects and related those repertoires to cytomegalovirus serostatus. Of the 300 to 500 genotyped donors, roughly 76% were placed in the genetic ancestry cluster associated with self-reported Caucasian donors. Four to six DR-DQ haplotypes were handled as single units for association and clustering, since linkage in the cohort was strong. In addition to the first cohort of around 670 subjects, a separate validation cohort of around 110 different subjects was used.

In total, 600 or so healthy bone marrow donors made up the cohort. At the time of sampling, every cohort member was nominally healthy, though immune exposures that went unrecorded were likely present. The donor was CMV seronegative and belonged to the group of 380 or so seronegative cohort members. Every donor gave a peripheral blood sample, and the peripheral blood mononuclear cells from that sample were used for TCR beta sequencing. Genomic DNA extraction from the blood cell samples was performed with the Qiagen DNeasy Blood Extraction Kit. Paper-wide results and their limitations: Three of the identified cytomegalovirus-associated TCR beta chains were confirmed in vitro to be specific for cytomegalovirus antigens. In an earlier analysis of 587 of the donors, most TCR beta V segments appeared in productive rearrangements about 87% or about 30% of the time, broadly matching IMGT annotations. In a later analysis, some 17,000 TCR beta sequences were associated with specific HLA alleles at a false discovery rate of 0.05. In a later analysis, HLA-associated TCR beta chains were found to be more clonally expanded and to have lower generation probabilities than equally common non-associated chains. A further reported finding was that TCR beta sequences accurately predicted the HLA-A and HLA-B alleles for most subjects in the first cohort. A cluster of highly shared sequence variants was judged likely to represent a technical artifact of the sequencing pipeline. The study listed 150 to 200 TCR beta chains as associated with cytomegalovirus. A later genetic analysis associated a missense DCLRE1C variant with V-gene and J-gene trimming of TCR beta chains, and an independent cohort replicated the association. Linkage disequilibrium might explain the correlated functional status among segregating V segments, but an unknown experimental factor could not be ruled out. Because HLA typing was unavailable for some donors at each locus, only the typed subset was used in association tests. Seventeen rarely observed V segments, including chromosome 9 orphons, were excluded from the earlier analysis of about 500 of the donors because counts were too low. The classifier was reported to diagnose cytomegalovirus status with high specificity and sensitivity in both the original and validation cohorts. In a later analysis, most CMV-associated TCR beta chains were found to appear HLA-restricted, with HLA associations seemingly driven largely by CMV exposure. In this cohort, only TCR beta chains were sequenced, and detectable features were limited by the absence of alpha or paired-chain data. Some IMGT-functional V segments, including TRBV6-2 and TRBV6-3, could not be distinguished by the 87-base-pair reads and were therefore excluded. A later genetic analysis reported fewer N-insertions in productive TCRs among donors in an Asian-associated ancestry cluster than the roughly 640-donor mean. Presence/absence analyses assumed roughly uniform sequencing depth across donors, an assumption that may not hold. While some public TCRs were present in many individuals, most TCR sequences turned up only very rarely across donors. Strong co-occurrence of HLA alleles, especially DR and DQ, made assigning TCR associations to individual alleles difficult. For the cohort, immune exposure information was limited to CMV serostatus. It was suggested by the authors that the approach could potentially be generalized to other disease states and immunological phenotypes. In a later analysis, several top co-occurrence clusters were reported to appear linked to parvovirus B19, influenza, CMV and Epstein-Barr virus. In a later analysis, the rate of TCR association differed among HLA loci, with DRB1 alleles having the most associated TCRs and HLA-C alleles having the fewest.

Library method: the immunoSEQ multiplex PCR assay. The multiplex PCR relied on a mix of 60 forward primers for TCR Vbeta segments and 13 reverse primers for TCR Jbeta segments. Amplification of the CDR3 region of rearranged TCR beta genes was performed with a multiplex PCR assay on genomic DNA. On the Illumina HiSeq System, the amplified TCR beta libraries were sequenced as 87-base-pair reads. In the source study's methods: A later analysis tallied tens of millions of unique TCR beta chains across the 600 to 700 repertoires, and approximately 11 million of those chains were shared by two or more donors. To remove PCR and sequencing errors, raw reads were error-corrected and collapsed into unique sequences using a nearest-neighbor algorithm that merged closely related sequences. To assign V, D and J gene segments, CDR3 sequences were aligned to IMGT reference sequences. For a sequence to be retained, a match of at least six nucleotides to both a V gene segment and a J gene segment was required. Rearrangements were classified as productive when the CDR3 lacked stop codons and remained in frame with V and J, and all other rearrangements were classified as non-productive. CDR3 was defined by IMGT convention, running from the second conserved V-encoded cysteine to the conserved J-encoded phenylalanine. Sequences without an unambiguous match to a single V gene segment were excluded from the earlier analysis of a few hundred of the donors. In an earlier analysis of 450 to 700 of the donors, V segments were called functional above 56.7% productive rearrangements and were called segregating when the between-donor standard deviation exceeded 5%. To diagnose cytomegalovirus status from the catalog of TCR beta chain sequences, a statistical classification framework was built. V and J gene assignment, in a later analysis, came from comparing TCR nucleotide sequences with IMGT/GENE-DB human TR gene sequences. The TCRdist pipeline was used in a later analysis to assign CDR3 sequences and most-parsimonious VDJ recombination scenarios. In a later analysis, each TCR beta chain was defined by its CDR3 amino acid sequence together with its V-gene family, and reads without a unique V-gene family were excluded. In a later analysis, fewer than 600 highly shared, low-generation-probability nucleotide sequences were removed to address suspected cross-contamination and a sequencing artifact. A later analysis calculated a clonal expansion index for each public chain from normalized within-repertoire ranks of inferred template counts. A later analysis computed generation probabilities with a VDJ recombination model fitted to out-of-frame rearrangements, and checked the results against IGoR. In a later analysis, TCR-TCR, TCR-HLA and TCR-CMV co-occurrence was scored with hypergeometric tests, and a repertoire-size bias correction was applied to TCR pairs. A later analysis estimated false discovery rates by permuting HLA or CMV assignments 20 times. A later analysis grouped co-occurring TCRs with DBSCAN, adding TCRdist sequence similarity when clustering within HLA-allele-positive subsets. Repertoires with fewer than 30,000 or more than 120,000 public chains were left out of co-occurrence clustering, as were about 5 repertoires with anomalous nucleotide sharing. Sourced from immuneACCESS, this table was stored by TCRdb with only in-frame sequences that have V and J called. A share of the clones is absent; for the studies checked, an unresolved V gene accounts for under half, and the remainder has no known explanation. The V and J calls and clone size are taken from that table; D and trimming were inferred from the DNA. The sample includes under 200,000 clones, with under 90% observed a single time. Clones ranked in the top ten supply roughly 2.1% of the sample.

What was sequenced was PBMCs. The rearranged segments are TRBV15 and TRBJ1-4; TRBD1 might be the D gene, on 5 matching bases. The receptor's source is a man between 18 and 29 years old in good health and CMV-seronegative. The CDR3 protein is CATSYEQARGGEKLFF. At the DNA level, the sequence is TGTGCCACCAGCTACGAACAGGCCCGGGGGGGGGAAAAACTGTTTTTT.